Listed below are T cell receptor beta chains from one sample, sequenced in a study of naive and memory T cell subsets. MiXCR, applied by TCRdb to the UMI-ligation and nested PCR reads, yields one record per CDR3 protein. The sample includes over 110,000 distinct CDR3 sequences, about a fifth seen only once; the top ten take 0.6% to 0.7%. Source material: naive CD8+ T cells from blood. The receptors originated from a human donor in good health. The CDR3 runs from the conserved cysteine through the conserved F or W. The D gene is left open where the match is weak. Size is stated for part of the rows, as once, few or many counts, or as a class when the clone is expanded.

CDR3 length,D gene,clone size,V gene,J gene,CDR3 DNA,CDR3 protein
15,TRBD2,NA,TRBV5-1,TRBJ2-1,TGCGCCAGCAGCCCAGGGACTAGCGGGAGTGATGAGCAGTTCTTC,CASSPGTSGSDEQFF
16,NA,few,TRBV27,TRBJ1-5,TGTGCCAGCAGTTTTCTCGGGACCAGGGGAGGGCAGCCCCAGCATTTT,CASSFLGTRGGQPQHF
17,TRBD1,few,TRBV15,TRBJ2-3,TGTGCCACCAGCAGAGGGAGGGACAGGGCGGGAGAGGATACGCAGTATTTT,CATSRGRDRAGEDTQYF
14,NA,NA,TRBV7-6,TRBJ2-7,TGTGCCAGCAGCGACCCAACAAGACCCTACGAGCAGTACTTC,CASSDPTRPYEQYF
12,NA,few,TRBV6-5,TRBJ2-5,TGTGCCAGCAACCCAATCGGAGAGACCCAGTACTTC,CASNPIGETQYF
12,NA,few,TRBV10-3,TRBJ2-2,TGTGCCATTCACCCAGATACCGGGGAGCTGTTTTTT,CAIHPDTGELFF
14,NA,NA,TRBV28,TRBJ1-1,TGTGCCAGCAGCCTACAGGGCGGGGACACTGAAGCTTTCTTT,CASSLQGGDTEAFF
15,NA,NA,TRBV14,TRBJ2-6,TGTGCCAGCAGCCAATGGGGTACCGGGGCCAACGTCCTGACTTTC,CASSQWGTGANVLTF
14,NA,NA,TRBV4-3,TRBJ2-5,TGCGCCAGCAGCCAAGGGTATAGCAAAGAGACCCAGTACTTC,CASSQGYSKETQYF
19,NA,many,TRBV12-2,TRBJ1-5,TGTGCAAGTCGCTTTTCAGGCAGTTGCGAATTAGGGGGCAATCAGCCCCAGCATTTT,CASRFSGSCELGGNQPQHF
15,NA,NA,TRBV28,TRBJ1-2,TGTGCCAGCAGTTTACGGGTAATGGATAACTATGGCTACACCTTC,CASSLRVMDNYGYTF
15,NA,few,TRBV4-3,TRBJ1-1,TGCGCCAGCAGCCAAGAAGAGCAATACAGCTATGAAGCTTTCTTT,CASSQEEQYSYEAFF
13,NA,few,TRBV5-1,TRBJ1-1,TGCGCCAGCAGCTCGGCCGTATATACTGAAGCTTTCTTT,CASSSAVYTEAFF
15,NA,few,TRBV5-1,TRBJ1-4,TGCGCCAGCAGCACGGACGGTGCAACTAATGAAAAACTGTTTTTT,CASSTDGATNEKLFF
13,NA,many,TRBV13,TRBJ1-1,TGTGCCACCCTAGGAAGGGGTTTGACTGAAGCTTTCTTT,CATLGRGLTEAFF
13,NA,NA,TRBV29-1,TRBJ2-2,TGCAGCGTTGAGGACGGAAACACCGGGGAGCTGTTTTTT,CSVEDGNTGELFF
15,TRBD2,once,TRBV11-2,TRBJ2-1,TGTGCCAGCAGCTTTTTGGGAGCGGGGGACAATGAGCAGTTCTTC,CASSFLGAGDNEQFF
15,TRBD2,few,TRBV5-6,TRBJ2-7,TGTGCCAGCAGCCGTTGGACTAGCGGGAACTACGAGCAGTACTTC,CASSRWTSGNYEQYF
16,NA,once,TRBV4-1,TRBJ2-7,TGCGCCAGCAGCCGGAACCCAGGGGAGAGCTCCTACGAGCAGTACTTC,CASSRNPGESSYEQYF
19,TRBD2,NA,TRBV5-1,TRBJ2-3,TGCGCCAGCAGCCCCCTTTGGTTCGGAGTAGCGGGAGACACAGATACGCAGTATTTT,CASSPLWFGVAGDTDTQYF
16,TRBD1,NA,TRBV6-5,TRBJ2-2,TGTGCCAGCAGTTACGCGGGACAGGGGAACACCGGGGAGCTGTTTTTT,CASSYAGQGNTGELFF
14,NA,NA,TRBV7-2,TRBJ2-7,TGTGCCAGCAGCTCTATGGACTATTTCTACGAGCAGTACTTC,CASSSMDYFYEQYF
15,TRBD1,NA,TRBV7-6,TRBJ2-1,TGTGCCAGCAGCCGGACAGGGATGGCCTACAATGAGCAGTTCTTC,CASSRTGMAYNEQFF
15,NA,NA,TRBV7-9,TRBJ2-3,TGTGCCAGCAGCCACGGGGAGGATATGGCAGATACGCAGTATTTT,CASSHGEDMADTQYF
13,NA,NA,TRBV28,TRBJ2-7,TGTGCCAGCAGTTTTGGGATTCCCTACGAGCAGTACTTC,CASSFGIPYEQYF
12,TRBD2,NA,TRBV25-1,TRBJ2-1,TGTGCCAGCAGTGGGGGACTAAAGGTTCAGTTCTTC,CASSGGLKVQFF
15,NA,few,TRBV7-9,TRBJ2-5,TGTGCCAGCAGCCCCCCGGCGGCTCTTAGGGAGACCCAGTACTTC,CASSPPAALRETQYF
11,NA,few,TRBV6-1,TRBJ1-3,TGTGCCAGCAGTTGGGGGAACACCATATATTTT,CASSWGNTIYF
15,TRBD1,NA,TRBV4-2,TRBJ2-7,TGTGCCAGCAGCCAAGGAGGGACAGTTGACTACGAGCAGTACTTC,CASSQGGTVDYEQYF
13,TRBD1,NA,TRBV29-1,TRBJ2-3,TGCAGCGTCACTAACAGGGGCGCAGATACGCAGTATTTT,CSVTNRGADTQYF
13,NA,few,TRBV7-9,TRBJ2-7,TGTGCCAGCAGCCCCCCTGGGGTTGACGAGCAGTACTTC,CASSPPGVDEQYF
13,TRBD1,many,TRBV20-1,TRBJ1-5,TGCAGTGCGGAAGACAGGGAAAATCAGCCCCAGCATTTT,CSAEDRENQPQHF
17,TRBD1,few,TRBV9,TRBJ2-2,TGTGCCAGCAGCGTCCCCAAGGGACAGGGACACACCGGGGAGCTGTTTTTT,CASSVPKGQGHTGELFF
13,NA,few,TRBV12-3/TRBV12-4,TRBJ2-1,TGTGCCAGCAGTTTTAACAGGGACAATGAGCAGTTCTTC,CASSFNRDNEQFF
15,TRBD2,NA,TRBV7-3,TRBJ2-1,TGTGCCAGCAGCTCAACTAGCGGGAGCGGGGATGAGCAGTTCTTC,CASSSTSGSGDEQFF
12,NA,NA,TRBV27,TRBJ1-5,TGTGCCAGCAGTTTCTGGGGTCAGCCCCAGCATTTT,CASSFWGQPQHF
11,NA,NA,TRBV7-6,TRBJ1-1,TGTGCCAGCAGCCGGGACGGGGAAGCTTTCTTT,CASSRDGEAFF
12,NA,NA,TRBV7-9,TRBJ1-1,TGTGCCAGCAGCTTCCACGAAAGTGAAGCTTTCTTT,CASSFHESEAFF
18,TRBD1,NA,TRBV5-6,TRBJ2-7,TGTGCCAGCAGCTCCGGTGCCGTGACGGACAGGGAGCTCTACGAGCAGTACTTC,CASSSGAVTDRELYEQYF
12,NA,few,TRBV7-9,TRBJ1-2,TGTGCCAGCAGCCCCAGTTGGGATGGCTACACCTTC,CASSPSWDGYTF
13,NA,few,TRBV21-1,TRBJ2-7,TGTGCCAGCAGCAAAGCTACCGGAAACGAGCAGTACTTC,CASSKATGNEQYF
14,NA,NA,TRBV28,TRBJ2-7,TGTGCCAGCAGTCCAGGGTCCCCCGCCTACGAGCAGTACTTC,CASSPGSPAYEQYF
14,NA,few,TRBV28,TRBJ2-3,TGTGCCAGCGAGGTCGGGAGCGCGACAGATACGCAGTATTTT,CASEVGSATDTQYF
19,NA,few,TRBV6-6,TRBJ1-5,TGTGCCAGCAGTTACTCGACAGGTAGGCCGGAGTATAGCAATCAGCCCCAGCATTTT,CASSYSTGRPEYSNQPQHF
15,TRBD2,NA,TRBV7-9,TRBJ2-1,TGTGCCAGCAGCTTAGTAACTAGCGGGTACAATGAGCAGTTCTTC,CASSLVTSGYNEQFF
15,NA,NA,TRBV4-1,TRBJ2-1,TGCGCCAGCAGCCAAGGGTTCAGGGGAGGGGATGAGCAGTTCTTC,CASSQGFRGGDEQFF
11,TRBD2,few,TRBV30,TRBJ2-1,TGTGCCTGGAGTCCTAGCGGGGAGCAGTTCTTC,CAWSPSGEQFF
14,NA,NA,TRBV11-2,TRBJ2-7,TGTGCCAGCAGCCTCACTAGCATTTTGGACGAGCAGTACTTC,CASSLTSILDEQYF
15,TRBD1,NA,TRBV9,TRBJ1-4,TGTGCCAGCAGCCCGCACGGGACAGAGAATGAAAAACTGTTTTTT,CASSPHGTENEKLFF
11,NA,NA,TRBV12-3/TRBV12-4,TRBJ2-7,TGTGCCAGCAGTTTTAGGGACGAGCAGTACTTC,CASSFRDEQYF
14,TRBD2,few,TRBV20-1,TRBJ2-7,TGCAGTGCTAGAGACGGACTAGAGGAAGACGAGCAGTACTTC,CSARDGLEEDEQYF
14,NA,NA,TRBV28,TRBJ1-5,TGTGCCAGCAGTTTATCCTTCCAAGGTCAGCCCCAGCATTTT,CASSLSFQGQPQHF
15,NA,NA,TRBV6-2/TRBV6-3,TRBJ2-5,TGTGCCAGCAGTCAGAATGTGGGGGACCCGGAGACCCAGTACTTC,CASSQNVGDPETQYF
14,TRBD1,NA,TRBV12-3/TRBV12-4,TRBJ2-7,TGTGCCAGCAGTTTAAAGGGGACAGCCTACGAGCAGTACTTC,CASSLKGTAYEQYF
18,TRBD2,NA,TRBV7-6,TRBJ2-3,TGTGCCAGCAGCTTAAACGAGCGGGAGAAAGATGGCACAGATACGCAGTATTTT,CASSLNEREKDGTDTQYF
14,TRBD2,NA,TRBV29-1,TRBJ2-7,TGCAGCGTATCGGGGGAGGGGAGTTCCTACGAGCAGTACTTC,CSVSGEGSSYEQYF
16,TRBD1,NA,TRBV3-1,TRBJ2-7,TGTGCCAGCAGCCAAGCCACTGGACAGGGGATTGAAGGGCAGTACTTC,CASSQATGQGIEGQYF
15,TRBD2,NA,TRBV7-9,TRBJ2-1,TGTGCCACACTATCTTCTAGCGGGAGGTCCTATGAGCAGTTCTTC,CATLSSSGRSYEQFF